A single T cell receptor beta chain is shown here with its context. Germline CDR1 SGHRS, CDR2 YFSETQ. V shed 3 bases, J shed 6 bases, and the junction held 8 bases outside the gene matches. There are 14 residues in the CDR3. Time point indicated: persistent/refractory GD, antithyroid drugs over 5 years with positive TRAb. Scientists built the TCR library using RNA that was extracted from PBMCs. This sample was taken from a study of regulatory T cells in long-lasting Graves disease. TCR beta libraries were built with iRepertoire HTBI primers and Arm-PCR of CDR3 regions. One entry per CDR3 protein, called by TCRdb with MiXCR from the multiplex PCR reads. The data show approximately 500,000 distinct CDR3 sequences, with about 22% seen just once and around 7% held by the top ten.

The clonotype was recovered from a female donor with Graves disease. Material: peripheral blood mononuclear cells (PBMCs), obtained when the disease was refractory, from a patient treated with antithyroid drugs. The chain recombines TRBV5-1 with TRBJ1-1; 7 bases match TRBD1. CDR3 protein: CASSSGQVGAEAFF. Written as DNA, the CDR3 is TGCGCCAGCAGCTCAGGACAGGTCGGGGCTGAAGCTTTCTTT.